The next 12 T cell receptor beta chains were all read from a single sample in a study of blood T cell repertoires in COVID-19. The table came from immunoSEQ multiplex PCR; TCRdb's copy has only in-frame clones and leaves some out. The sample consists of over 80,000 clones, around 93% of them appearing once. The sample taken for sequencing was peripheral blood. The receptor set was obtained from a human donor with active COVID-19. The donor label of this sample is uncertain.

This clone was counted a single time. V and J are TRBV5-4 and TRBJ2-1; weak D call: TRBD2 (7 bases). This CDR3 is built from 13 residues. The germline V gene has CDR1 SGHNT and CDR2 YYREEE (reference sequence). With 9 bases removed from V and 9 bases from J, the gap between germline ends came to 19 bases. CDR3: CATLWGGAGEQFF. In nucleotides, the CDR3 is TGTGCCACCCTATGGGGGGGGGCCGGTGAGCAGTTCTTC.

This sequence joins TRBV6-6 and TRBJ1-4, with TRBD1 as a possible D gene (5 bases). The CDR3 spans 14 residues. V was shortened by 8 bases and J by 2 bases, with 12 bases between the two germline ends. The germline gives CDR1 MNHNY, CDR2 SVGAGI (reference sequence). This CDR3 reads CASEPRGTNEKLFF. In DNA form, the CDR3 reads TGTGCCAGCGAGCCCCGGGGGACTAATGAAAAACTGTTTTTT.

This sequence joins TRBV11-2 and TRBJ1-4, with 9 nucleotides matching TRBD1. After removal of 4 bases from V and 8 bases from J, the junction contained 8 bases not matched to a gene. CDR1 and CDR2 (germline): SGHAT, FQNNGV. The CDR3 sequence is 15 residues long. CDR3 DNA: TGTGCCAGCAGCTGGGACAGGGCCTCCCAGGAAAAACTGTTTTTT. Protein sequence: CASSWDRASQEKLFF. Combining the CDR3 with reference TRBV11-2 and TRBJ1-4 gives the whole variable domain EAGVAQSPRYKIIEKRQSVAFWCNPISGHATLYWYQQILGQGPKLLIQFQNNGVVDDSQLPKDRFSAERLKGVDSTLKIQPAKLEDSAVYLCASSWDRASQEKLFFGSGTQLSVL.

V gene TRBV9 combines with J gene TRBJ1-1; 9 bases align to TRBD1. This CDR3 has 14 residues. Germline-derived CDR1 and CDR2 are SGDLS and YYNGEE. The ends lost 4 bases at V and 3 bases at J; junction bases unmatched: 4. CDR3 loop: CASSPRTGDTEAFF. Written as DNA, the CDR3 is TGTGCCAGCAGCCCCAGGACAGGGGACACTGAAGCTTTCTTT.

The chain is built from TRBV3-1 (or the pseudogene TRBV3-2) and TRBJ1-5, with a tentative D call TRBD1 (5 bases). V lost 1 base, J lost 13 bases, and 11 bases lay in between. The CDR3 spans 12 residues. The germline CDR1 and CDR2 sequences are LGHDT and YNNKEL (reference sequence). CDR3 residues: CASSQVETEQHF. The CDR3 bases are TGTGCCAGCAGCCAAGTGGAGACAGAGCAGCATTTT.

This clone was seen a handful of times. The chain has TRBV5-1 and TRBJ2-7; 7 nucleotides align to TRBD1. The germline V gene has CDR1 SGHRS and CDR2 YFSETQ. The CDR3 has 14 residues. The junction had 7 bases not matched to a gene; V was cut back by 5 bases and J by 2 bases. CDR3 in amino acids: CASRAGTATYEQYF. CDR3 DNA: TGCGCCAGCAGGGCCGGGACAGCTACCTACGAGCAGTACTTC.

The chain is built from TRBV6-4 and TRBJ1-1; 8 nucleotides agree with TRBD1. The CDR3 runs to 14 residues. With V trimmed by 6 bases and J by 5 bases, 8 bases remained unmatched. Per the germline V gene, CDR1 is MRHNA and CDR2 is SNTAGT. For the CDR3, the DNA is TGTGCCAGCAGCGACAGGGGTTCCCTGACTGAAGCTTTCTTT. Its protein is CASSDRGSLTEAFF.

The V and J genes are TRBV9 and TRBJ1-1, with D unresolved. This CDR3 is built from 14 residues. Germline V CDR1 and CDR2: SGDLS, YYNGEE. Trimming pared 0 bases from V and 0 bases from J, leaving 6 bases between. The DNA for the CDR3 is TGTGCCAGCAGCGTAGCTCCTATGAACACTGAAGCTTTCTTT. Translation gives CASSVAPMNTEAFF.

The rearrangement links TRBV6-6 to TRBJ2-7, with 10 bases matching TRBD1. Germline V lookup: CDR1 MNHNY, CDR2 SVGAGI (reference sequence). This CDR3 contains 14 residues. V shed 6 bases, J shed 2 bases, and the junction held 4 bases outside the gene matches. The CDR3 sequence: CASRLGQGTYEQYF. CDR3 in DNA: TGTGCCAGCAGATTGGGACAGGGGACCTACGAGCAGTACTTC.

The rearrangement joins TRBV5-1 to TRBJ1-3; TRBD1 matches at 9 bases. From germline, CDR1 is SGHRS and CDR2 YFSETQ. V lost 3 bases to trimming and J lost 8 bases; unmatched junction nucleotides: 9. The CDR3 covers 15 residues. CDR3 DNA: TGCGCCAGCAGCTCGGATCCGGGACAGGGTTACACCATATATTTT. Protein sequence: CASSSDPGQGYTIYF.

V is TRBV11-3 and J is TRBJ2-3, with D possibly matching TRBD2 (6 bases). With 5 bases removed from V and 1 base from J, the gap between germline ends came to 13 bases. Per germline, CDR1 SGHNT and CDR2 YENEEA. The CDR3 is 15 amino acids. This chain's CDR3 is CASSRQTGGTDTQYF. CDR3 DNA: TGTGCCAGCAGCAGACAGACGGGGGGCACAGATACGCAGTATTTT. The full variable domain, rest sourced from reference TRBV11-3 and TRBJ2-3, is EAGVVQSPRYKIIEKKQPVAFWCNPISGHNTLYWYLQNLGQGPELLIRYENEEAVDDSQLPKDRFSAERLKGVDSTLKIQPAELGDSAVYLCASSRQTGGTDTQYFGPGTRLTVL.

The count of this clone is one. The chain uses TRBV5-5 and TRBJ1-6; tentative D call: TRBD1 (6 bases). There are 14 residues in the CDR3. Trimming cost V 4 bases and J 10 bases, with 15 bases left between them. Germline V gene data show CDR1 as SGHKS and CDR2 as YYEKEE (reference sequence). The CDR3 loop reads CASSEGVQGSPLHF. Here the CDR3 DNA reads TGTGCCAGCAGCGAAGGGGTTCAGGGGTCACCCCTCCACTTT.